This TCR beta chain was retrieved from a study of post-analysis software for immune sequencing data. Sequencing libraries made from TCR beta cDNA carried unique molecular identifiers. Using its own MiXCR run on the PCR reads, TCRdb lists one record per CDR3 protein. The table has some 500,000 distinct CDR3 sequences, roughly 45% seen once. Study conclusions and caveats: Patients had higher frequencies than controls of roughly five TRBV segments, including TRBV5-6, TRBV5-1 and TRBV20-1.

Germline loops: CDR1 LGHDT, CDR2 YNNKEL (reference sequence). Germline trimming cut 4 bases from V and 6 bases from J; bases unmatched to any gene: 1. The CDR3 loop spans 13 amino acids. About this clonotype itself: The antigen is undetermined.

The rearrangement links TRBV3-1 to TRBJ2-7, with 12 bases matching TRBD2. Sample: blood. The clonotype comes from a girl aged 5-17 years with multiple sclerosis. The CDR3 nucleotides read TGTGCCAGCAGCCGACTAGCGGGAGCCGAGCAGTACTTC. This sequence encodes CASSRLAGAEQYF.